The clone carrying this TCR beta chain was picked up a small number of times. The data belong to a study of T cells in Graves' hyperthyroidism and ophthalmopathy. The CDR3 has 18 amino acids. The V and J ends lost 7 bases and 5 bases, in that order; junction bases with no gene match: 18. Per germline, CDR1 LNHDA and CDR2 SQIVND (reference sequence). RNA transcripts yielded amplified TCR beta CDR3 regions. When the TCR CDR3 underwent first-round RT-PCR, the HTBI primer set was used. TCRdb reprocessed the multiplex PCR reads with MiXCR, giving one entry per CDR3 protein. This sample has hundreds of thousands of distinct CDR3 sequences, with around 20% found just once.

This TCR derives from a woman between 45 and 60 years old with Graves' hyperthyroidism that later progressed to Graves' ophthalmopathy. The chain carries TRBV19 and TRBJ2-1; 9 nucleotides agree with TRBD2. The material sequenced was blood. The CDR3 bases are TGTGCCAGTACTCTATTCTTTGCGGGGGGGGCGCTTGACAATGAGCAGTTCTTC. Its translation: CASTLFFAGGALDNEQFF.